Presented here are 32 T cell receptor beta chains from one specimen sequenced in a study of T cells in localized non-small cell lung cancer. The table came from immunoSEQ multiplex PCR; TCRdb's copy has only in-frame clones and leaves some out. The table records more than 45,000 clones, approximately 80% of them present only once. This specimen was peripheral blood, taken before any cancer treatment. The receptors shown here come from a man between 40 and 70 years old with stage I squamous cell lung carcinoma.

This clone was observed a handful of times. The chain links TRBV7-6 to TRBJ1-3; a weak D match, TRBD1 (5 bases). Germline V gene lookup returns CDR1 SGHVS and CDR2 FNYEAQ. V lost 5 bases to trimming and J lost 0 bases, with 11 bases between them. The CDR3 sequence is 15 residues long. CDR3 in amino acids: CASSKFDSSGNTIYF. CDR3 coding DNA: TGTGCCAGCAGCAAATTTGACAGCTCTGGAAACACCATATATTTT.

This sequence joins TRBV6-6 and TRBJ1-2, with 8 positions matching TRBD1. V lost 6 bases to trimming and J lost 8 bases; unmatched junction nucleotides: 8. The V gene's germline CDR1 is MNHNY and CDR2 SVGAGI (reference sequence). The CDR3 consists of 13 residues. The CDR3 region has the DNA TGTGCCAGCAGCAGGACAGGGCAAGAAGGCTACACCTTC. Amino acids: CASSRTGQEGYTF.

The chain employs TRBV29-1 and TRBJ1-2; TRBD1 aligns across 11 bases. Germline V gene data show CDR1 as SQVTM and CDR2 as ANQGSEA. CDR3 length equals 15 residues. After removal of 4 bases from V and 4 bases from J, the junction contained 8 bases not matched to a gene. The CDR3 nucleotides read TGCAGCGTTGTAGTATCGGGACAGGGGGGCTATGGCTACACCTTC. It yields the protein CSVVVSGQGGYGYTF.

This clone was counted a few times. CDR3 in DNA: TGCAGCGTTGAAAAGGCCGCGAACACTGAAGCTTTCTTT. This translates into CSVEKAANTEAFF. The V and J genes are TRBV29-1 and TRBJ1-1, with D hard to call. The CDR3 contains 13 residues. The germline V gene has CDR1 SQVTM and CDR2 ANQGSEA. Trimming cost V 2 bases and J 1 base, with 8 bases left between them.

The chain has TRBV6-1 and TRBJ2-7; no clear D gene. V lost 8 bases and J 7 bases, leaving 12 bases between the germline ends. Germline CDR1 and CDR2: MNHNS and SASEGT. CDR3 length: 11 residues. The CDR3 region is CASGPLWEQYF. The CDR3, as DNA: TGTGCCAGCGGCCCTCTCTGGGAGCAGTACTTC.

The CDR3 loop is CASTISGGSSYEQYF. CDR3 sequence (DNA): TGTGCCAGCACCATCTCCGGGGGGTCCTCCTACGAGCAGTACTTC. The J gene is TRBJ2-7, the V gene TRBV6-1; TRBD2 aligns across 7 bases. The CDR3 runs 15 residues. V lost 7 bases, J lost 0 bases, and 9 bases stayed unmatched. CDR1 and CDR2 from the germline V gene are MNHNS and SASEGT.

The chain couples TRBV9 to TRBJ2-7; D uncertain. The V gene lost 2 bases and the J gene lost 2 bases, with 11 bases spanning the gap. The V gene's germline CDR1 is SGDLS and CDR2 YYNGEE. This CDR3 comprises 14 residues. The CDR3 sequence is CASSVWGNPYEQYF. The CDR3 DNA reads TGTGCCAGCAGCGTCTGGGGTAACCCCTACGAGCAGTACTTC. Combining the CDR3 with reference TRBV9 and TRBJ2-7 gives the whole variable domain DSGVTQTPKHLITATGQRVTLRCSPRSGDLSVYWYQQSLDQGLQFLIQYYNGEERAKGNILERFSAQQFPDLHSELNLSSLELGDSALYFCASSVWGNPYEQYFGPGTRLTVT.

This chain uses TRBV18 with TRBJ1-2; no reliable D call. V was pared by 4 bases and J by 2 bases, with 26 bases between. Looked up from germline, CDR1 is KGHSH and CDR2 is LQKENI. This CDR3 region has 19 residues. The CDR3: CASSRITLGSEGQNYGYTF. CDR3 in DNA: TGTGCCAGCTCACGGATTACCCTGGGCTCTGAAGGGCAAAACTATGGCTACACCTTC.

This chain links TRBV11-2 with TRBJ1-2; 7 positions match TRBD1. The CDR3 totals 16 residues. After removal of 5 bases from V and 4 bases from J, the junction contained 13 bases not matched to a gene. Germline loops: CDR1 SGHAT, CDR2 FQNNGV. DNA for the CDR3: TGTGCCAGCAGCATTGACCTACTGGGACAGCCCTATGGCTACACCTTC. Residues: CASSIDLLGQPYGYTF.

CDR3 in amino acids: CASPPGTVRRMGQETQYF. CDR3 in DNA: TGTGCCAGCCCTCCCGGGACAGTAAGGCGAATGGGCCAAGAGACCCAGTACTTC. V is TRBV28 and J is TRBJ2-5, with TRBD1 matching 7 bases. The trim removed 8 bases at V and 1 base at J, leaving 19 bases unmatched. CDR1 and CDR2 from the germline V gene are MDHEN and SYDVKM. This CDR3 is 18 amino acids long.

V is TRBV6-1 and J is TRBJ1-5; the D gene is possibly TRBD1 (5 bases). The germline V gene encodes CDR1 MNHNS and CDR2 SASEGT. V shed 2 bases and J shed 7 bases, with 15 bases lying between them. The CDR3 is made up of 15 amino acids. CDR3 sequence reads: CASSERGGDGQPQHF. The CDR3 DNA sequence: TGTGCCAGCAGTGAACGGGGGGGAGACGGACAGCCCCAGCATTTT.

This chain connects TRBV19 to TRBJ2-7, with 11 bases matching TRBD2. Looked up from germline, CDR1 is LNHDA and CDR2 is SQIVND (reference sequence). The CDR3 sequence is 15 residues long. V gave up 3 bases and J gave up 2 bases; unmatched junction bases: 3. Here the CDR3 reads CASSIVLAGAYEQYF. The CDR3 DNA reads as TGTGCCAGTAGTATTGTACTAGCGGGGGCCTACGAGCAGTACTTC. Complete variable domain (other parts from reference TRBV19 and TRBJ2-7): DGGITQSPKYLFRKEGQNVTLSCEQNLNHDAMYWYRQDPGQGLRLIYYSQIVNDFQKGDIAEGYSVSREKKESFPLTVTSAQKNPTAFYLCASSIVLAGAYEQYFGPGTRLTVT.

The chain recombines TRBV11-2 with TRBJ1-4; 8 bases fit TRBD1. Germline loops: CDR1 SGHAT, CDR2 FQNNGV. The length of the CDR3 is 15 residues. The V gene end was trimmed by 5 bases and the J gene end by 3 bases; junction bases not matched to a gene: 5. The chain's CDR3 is CASSPRGPSNEKLFF. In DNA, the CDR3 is TGTGCCAGCAGCCCCAGGGGGCCCTCTAATGAAAAACTGTTTTTT.

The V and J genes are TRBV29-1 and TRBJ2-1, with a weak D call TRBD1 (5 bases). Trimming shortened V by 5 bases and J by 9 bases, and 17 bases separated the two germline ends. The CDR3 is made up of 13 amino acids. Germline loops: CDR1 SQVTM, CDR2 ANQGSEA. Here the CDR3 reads CSVQGLTGGEQFF. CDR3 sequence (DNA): TGCAGCGTTCAGGGTCTAACCGGTGGTGAGCAGTTCTTC.

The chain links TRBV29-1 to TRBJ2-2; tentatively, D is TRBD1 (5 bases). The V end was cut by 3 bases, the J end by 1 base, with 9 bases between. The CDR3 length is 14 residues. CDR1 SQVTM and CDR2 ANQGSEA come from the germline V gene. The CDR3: CSVDGQGNTGELFF. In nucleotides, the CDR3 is TGCAGCGTTGATGGGCAGGGGAACACCGGGGAGCTGTTTTTT.

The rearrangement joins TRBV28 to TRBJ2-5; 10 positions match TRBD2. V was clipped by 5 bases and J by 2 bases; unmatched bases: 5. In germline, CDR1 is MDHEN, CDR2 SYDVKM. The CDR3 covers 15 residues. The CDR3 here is CASSGSGGAQETQYF. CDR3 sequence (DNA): TGTGCCAGCAGTGGGAGCGGGGGGGCTCAAGAGACCCAGTACTTC.

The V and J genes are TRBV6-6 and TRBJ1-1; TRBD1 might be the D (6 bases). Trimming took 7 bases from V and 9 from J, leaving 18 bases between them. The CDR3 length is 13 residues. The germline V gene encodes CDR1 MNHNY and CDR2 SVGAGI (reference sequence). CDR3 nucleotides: TGTGCCAGCACCGCAGAGGGGGTGCGGCAAGCTTTCTTT. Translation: CASTAEGVRQAFF.

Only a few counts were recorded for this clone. The CDR3 bases are TGTGCCAGCAGCTCATACCCGGGACAAACTAATGAAAAACTGTTTTTT. Its protein is CASSSYPGQTNEKLFF. This sequence joins TRBV7-6 and TRBJ1-4; D is possibly TRBD1 (6 bases). CDR1 and CDR2 from the germline V gene are SGHVS and FNYEAQ. The CDR3 has 16 amino acids. The V and J ends lost 4 bases and 1 base respectively, with 13 bases between them.

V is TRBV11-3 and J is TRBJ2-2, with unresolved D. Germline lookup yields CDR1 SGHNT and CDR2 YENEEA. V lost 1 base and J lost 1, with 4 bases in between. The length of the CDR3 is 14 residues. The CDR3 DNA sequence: TGTGCCAGCAGCTTAGGGCTGAACACCGGGGAGCTGTTTTTT. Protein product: CASSLGLNTGELFF.

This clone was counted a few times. This CDR3 is CASSVGDGLTPLHF. CDR3 in DNA: TGTGCCAGCAGCGTAGGCGACGGATTAACCCCCCTCCACTTT. This chain connects TRBV9 to TRBJ1-6; D not certain. This CDR3 region has 14 residues. CDR1 SGDLS and CDR2 YYNGEE come from the germline V gene. V dropped 0 bases and J dropped 13 bases, with 14 bases sitting between them.

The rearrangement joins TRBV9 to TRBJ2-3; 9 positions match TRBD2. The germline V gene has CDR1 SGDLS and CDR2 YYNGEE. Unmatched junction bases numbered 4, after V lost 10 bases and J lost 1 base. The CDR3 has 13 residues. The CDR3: CAGSSGGTDTQYF. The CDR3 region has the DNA TGTGCCGGATCTAGCGGGGGCACAGATACGCAGTATTTT.

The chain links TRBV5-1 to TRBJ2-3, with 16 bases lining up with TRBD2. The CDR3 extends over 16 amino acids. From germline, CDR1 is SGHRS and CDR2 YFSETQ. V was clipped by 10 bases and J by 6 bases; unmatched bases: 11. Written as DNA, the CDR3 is TGCGCCTCCGGGACTAGCGGGGGGGCCGGTGGGGATACGCAGTATTTT. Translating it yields CASGTSGGAGGDTQYF.

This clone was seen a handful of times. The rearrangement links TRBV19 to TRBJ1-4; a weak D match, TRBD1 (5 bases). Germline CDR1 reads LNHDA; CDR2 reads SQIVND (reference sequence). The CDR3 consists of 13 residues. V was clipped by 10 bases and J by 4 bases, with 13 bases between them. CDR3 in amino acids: CATSGGYNEKLFF. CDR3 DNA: TGTGCCACCTCTGGGGGGTATAATGAAAAACTGTTTTTT.

CDR3 DNA: TGTGCCAGCCTACCAACAGGGGGAGTAGAAACTGAAGCTTTCTTT. Translating it yields CASLPTGGVETEAFF. The chain employs TRBV2 and TRBJ1-1, with 8 positions matching TRBD1. Germline CDR1 is SNHLY and CDR2 is FYNNEI. The CDR3 has 15 residues. V was clipped by 8 bases and J by 5 bases; unmatched bases: 13.

The CDR3 DNA is TGTGCCAGTAGCCTGACCACTACCGGGCAACGGAACACTGAAGCTTTCTTT. It codes for CASSLTTTGQRNTEAFF. V gene TRBV19 combines with J gene TRBJ1-1; the D is unclear. CDR1 and CDR2 (germline): LNHDA, SQIVND (reference sequence). This CDR3 has 17 amino acids. Trimming cost V 6 bases and J 1 base, with 21 bases left between them.

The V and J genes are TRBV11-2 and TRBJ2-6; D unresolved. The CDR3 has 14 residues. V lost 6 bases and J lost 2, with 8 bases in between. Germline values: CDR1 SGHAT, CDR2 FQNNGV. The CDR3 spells CASRSRTGANVLTF. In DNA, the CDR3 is TGTGCCAGCAGATCCAGGACTGGGGCCAACGTCCTGACTTTC. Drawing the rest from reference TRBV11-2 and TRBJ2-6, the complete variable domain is EAGVAQSPRYKIIEKRQSVAFWCNPISGHATLYWYQQILGQGPKLLIQFQNNGVVDDSQLPKDRFSAERLKGVDSTLKIQPAKLEDSAVYLCASRSRTGANVLTFGAGSRLTVL.

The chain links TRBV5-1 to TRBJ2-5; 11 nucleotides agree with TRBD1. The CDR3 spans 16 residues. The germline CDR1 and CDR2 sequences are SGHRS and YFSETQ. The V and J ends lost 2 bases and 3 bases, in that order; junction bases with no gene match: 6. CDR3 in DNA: TGCGCCAGCAGCTTACAACCGGGACAGGGGGAAGAGACCCAGTACTTC. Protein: CASSLQPGQGEETQYF.

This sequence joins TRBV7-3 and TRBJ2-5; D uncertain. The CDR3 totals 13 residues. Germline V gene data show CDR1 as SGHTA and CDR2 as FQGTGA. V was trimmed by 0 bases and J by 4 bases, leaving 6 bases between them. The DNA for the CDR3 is TGTGCCAGCAGCTTAACGTTTTCAGAGACCCAGTACTTC. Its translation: CASSLTFSETQYF.

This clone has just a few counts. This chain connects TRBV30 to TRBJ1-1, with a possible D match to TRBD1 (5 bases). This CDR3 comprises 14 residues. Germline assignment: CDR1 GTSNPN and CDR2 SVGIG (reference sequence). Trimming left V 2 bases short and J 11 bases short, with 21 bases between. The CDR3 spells CAWSSPQGSLGAFF. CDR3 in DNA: TGTGCCTGGAGTTCACCTCAGGGATCCCTAGGGGCTTTCTTT.

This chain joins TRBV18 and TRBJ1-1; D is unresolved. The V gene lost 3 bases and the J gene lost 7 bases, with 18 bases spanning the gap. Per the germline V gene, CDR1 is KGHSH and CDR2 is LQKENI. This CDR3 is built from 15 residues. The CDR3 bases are TGTGCCAGCTCACCCATACCGGCGGGCATTAATGAAGCTTTCTTT. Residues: CASSPIPAGINEAFF.

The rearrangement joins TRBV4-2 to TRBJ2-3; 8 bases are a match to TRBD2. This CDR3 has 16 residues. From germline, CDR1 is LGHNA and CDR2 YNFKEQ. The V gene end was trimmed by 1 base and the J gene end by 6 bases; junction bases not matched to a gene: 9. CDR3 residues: CASSQARRGAPDTQYF. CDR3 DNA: TGTGCCAGCAGCCAAGCTCGGCGGGGGGCCCCCGATACGCAGTATTTT.

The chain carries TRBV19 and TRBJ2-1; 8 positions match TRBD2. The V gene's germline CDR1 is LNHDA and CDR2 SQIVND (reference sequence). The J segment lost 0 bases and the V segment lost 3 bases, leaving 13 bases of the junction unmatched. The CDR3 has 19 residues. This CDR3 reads CASSIGGSSGGVSYNEQFF. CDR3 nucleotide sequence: TGTGCCAGTAGTATCGGGGGCTCAAGCGGGGGTGTCTCCTACAATGAGCAGTTCTTC.